The clone carrying this T cell receptor beta chain was detected ten times or more. The data were taken from a study of blood T cell repertoires in COVID-19. Profiled with immunoSEQ multiplex PCR; TCRdb holds only in-frame clones, not every one. The sample holds 250,000 to 350,000 clones; about 81% are singletons and the top ten take roughly 1.5%. Germline values: CDR1 DFQATT, CDR2 SNEGSKA (reference sequence). This CDR3 is built from 14 residues. The germline V and J ends were trimmed by 3 bases and 8 bases, with 16 bases remaining between them. This chain connects TRBV20-1 to TRBJ1-4; D perhaps matches TRBD1 (5 bases). The sequenced sample consisted of peripheral blood. The sequence was obtained from a human donor with COVID-19, enrolled during active disease. The donor label of this sample is uncertain. The CDR3 protein is CSASQGAIGEKLFF. As DNA, the CDR3 is TGCAGTGCTAGTCAAGGGGCCATAGGGGAAAAACTGTTTTTT.